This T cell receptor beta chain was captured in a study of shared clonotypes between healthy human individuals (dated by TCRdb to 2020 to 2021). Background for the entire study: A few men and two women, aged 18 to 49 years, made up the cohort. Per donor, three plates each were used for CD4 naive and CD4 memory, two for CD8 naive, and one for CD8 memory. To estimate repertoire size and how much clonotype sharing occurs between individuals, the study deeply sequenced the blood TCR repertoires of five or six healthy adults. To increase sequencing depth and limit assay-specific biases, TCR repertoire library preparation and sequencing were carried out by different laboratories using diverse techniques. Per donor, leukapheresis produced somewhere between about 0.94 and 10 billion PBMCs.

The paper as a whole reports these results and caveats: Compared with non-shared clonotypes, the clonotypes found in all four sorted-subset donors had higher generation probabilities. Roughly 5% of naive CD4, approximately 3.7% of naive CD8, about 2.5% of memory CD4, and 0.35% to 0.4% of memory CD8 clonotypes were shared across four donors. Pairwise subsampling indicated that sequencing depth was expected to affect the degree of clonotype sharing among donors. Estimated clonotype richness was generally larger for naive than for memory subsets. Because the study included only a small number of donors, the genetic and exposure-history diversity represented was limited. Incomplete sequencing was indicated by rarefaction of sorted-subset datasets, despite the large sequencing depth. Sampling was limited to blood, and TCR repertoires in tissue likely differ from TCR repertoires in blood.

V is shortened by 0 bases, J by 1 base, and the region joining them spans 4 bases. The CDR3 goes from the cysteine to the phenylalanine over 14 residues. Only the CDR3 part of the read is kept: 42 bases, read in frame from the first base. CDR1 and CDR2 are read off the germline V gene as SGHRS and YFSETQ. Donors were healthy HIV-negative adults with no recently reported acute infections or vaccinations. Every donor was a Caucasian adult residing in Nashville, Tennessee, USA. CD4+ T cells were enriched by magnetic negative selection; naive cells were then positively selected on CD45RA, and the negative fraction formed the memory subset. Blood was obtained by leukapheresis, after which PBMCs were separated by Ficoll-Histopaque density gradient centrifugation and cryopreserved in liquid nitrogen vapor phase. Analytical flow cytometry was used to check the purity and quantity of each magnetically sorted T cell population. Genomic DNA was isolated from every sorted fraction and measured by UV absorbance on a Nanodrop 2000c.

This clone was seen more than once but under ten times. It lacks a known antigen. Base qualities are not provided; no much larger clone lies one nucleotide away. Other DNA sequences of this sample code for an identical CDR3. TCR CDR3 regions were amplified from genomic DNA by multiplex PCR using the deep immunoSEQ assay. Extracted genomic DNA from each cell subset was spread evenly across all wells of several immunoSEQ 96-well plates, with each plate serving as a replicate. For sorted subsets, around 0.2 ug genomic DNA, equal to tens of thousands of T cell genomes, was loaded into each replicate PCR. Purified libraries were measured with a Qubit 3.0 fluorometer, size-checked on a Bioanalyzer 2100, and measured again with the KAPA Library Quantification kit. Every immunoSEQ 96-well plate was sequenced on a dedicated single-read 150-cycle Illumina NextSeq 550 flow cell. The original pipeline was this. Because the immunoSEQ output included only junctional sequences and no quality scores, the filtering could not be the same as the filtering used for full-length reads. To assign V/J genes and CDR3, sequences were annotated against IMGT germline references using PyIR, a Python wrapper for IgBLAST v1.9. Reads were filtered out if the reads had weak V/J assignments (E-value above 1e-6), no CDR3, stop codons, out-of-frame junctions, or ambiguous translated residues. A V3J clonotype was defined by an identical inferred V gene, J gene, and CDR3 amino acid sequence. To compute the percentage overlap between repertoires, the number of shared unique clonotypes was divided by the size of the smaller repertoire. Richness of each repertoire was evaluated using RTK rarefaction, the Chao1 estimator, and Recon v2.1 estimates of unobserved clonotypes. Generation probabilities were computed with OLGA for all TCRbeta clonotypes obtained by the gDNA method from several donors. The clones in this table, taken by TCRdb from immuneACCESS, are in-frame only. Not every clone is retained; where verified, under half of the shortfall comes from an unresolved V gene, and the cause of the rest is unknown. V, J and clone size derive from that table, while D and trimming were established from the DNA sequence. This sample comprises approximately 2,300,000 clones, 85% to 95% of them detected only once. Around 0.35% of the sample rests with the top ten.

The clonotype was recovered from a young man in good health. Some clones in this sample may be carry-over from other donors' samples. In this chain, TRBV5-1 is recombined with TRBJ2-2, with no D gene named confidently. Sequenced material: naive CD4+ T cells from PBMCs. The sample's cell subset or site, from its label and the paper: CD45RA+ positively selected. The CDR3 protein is CASSLGLNTGELFF. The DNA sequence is TGCGCCAGCAGCTTGGGCCTGAACACCGGGGAGCTGTTTTTT.